This T cell receptor beta chain was sequenced during a study of T cells in Graves' hyperthyroidism and ophthalmopathy. Amplification yielded TCR beta CDR3 regions, with RNA transcripts as the source. With the HTBI primer set, the TCR CDR3 went through a first round of RT-PCR. Each CDR3 protein is one row after TCRdb ran MiXCR on the multiplex PCR reads. Counted here are about 700,000 distinct CDR3 sequences, roughly 15% occurring once; the ten biggest clones make up 9.5% to 13%. Uncontrolled infection, other autoimmune disease, pregnancy or lactation disqualified patients from enrolment. PBMCs stemmed from approximately 9.1 ml fresh peripheral blood. Study results and limitations: From stable hyperthyroidism, ophthalmopathy was set apart by a 13 V-J model.

This clonotype was recorded a few times. Its antigen is not identified. The receptor was derived from a woman between 18 and 29 years old with Graves' hyperthyroidism. Sequenced sample: blood.

The CDR3 coding sequence is TGTGCCAGCAGCTTATGGAGGACTAGAACCTACGAGCAGTACTTC. Its protein product is CASSLWRTRTYEQYF. The V and J genes are TRBV13 and TRBJ2-7; 7 nucleotides match TRBD2. CDR1 is PRHDT, CDR2 FYEKMQ, per germline (reference sequence). The CDR3 has 15 residues. V shed 2 bases and J 2 bases; nucleotides not matched to a gene: 6.